The 5 T cell receptor beta chains below were found in one sample sequenced in a study of Ad26.COV2.S vaccination and SARS-CoV-2 variants. Assay used: immunoSEQ multiplex PCR; TCRdb lists only in-frame clones, some missing. The table has some 180,000 clones, around 88% seen once. The source was peripheral blood, collected after recovery from COVID-19. Every receptor here comes from a human donor who had recovered from COVID-19.

The chain has TRBV10-3 and TRBJ2-1; TRBD2 matches 10 bases. Germline assignment: CDR1 ENHRY and CDR2 SYGVKD. This CDR3 spans 21 amino acids. V lost 4 bases, J lost 1 base, and 19 bases stayed unmatched. The CDR3 DNA sequence: TGTGCCATCAGTGTCACTAGCGGGACCCCCCCAGAACTGAGGTCCTACAATGAGCAGTTCTTC. Its translation: CAISVTSGTPPELRSYNEQFF.

This clone showed up just once. CDR3 sequence (DNA): TGTGCCAGCAGTTACCCGACCGGGACAGGGAGTCACATTCAGTACTTC. Its translation: CASSYPTGTGSHIQYF. The genes are TRBV6-5 and TRBJ2-4; TRBD1 matches at 9 bases. The CDR3 totals 16 residues. V lost 2 bases and J lost 8; bases outside the gene matches: 10. Germline V gives CDR1 MNHEY, CDR2 SVGAGI.

This chain links TRBV30 with TRBJ2-3; D gene unclear. The CDR3 extends over 13 amino acids. Trimming took off 3 bases at V and 6 bases at J, with 13 bases between the two ends. The germline CDR1 and CDR2 sequences are GTSNPN and SVGIG (reference sequence). CDR3 residues: CAWSERVGDTQYF. Written as DNA, the CDR3 is TGTGCCTGGAGCGAAAGAGTTGGTGATACGCAGTATTTT. The full variable domain, its missing parts supplied by reference TRBV30 and TRBJ2-3, is SQTIHQWPATLVQPVGSPLSLECTVEGTSNPNLYWYRQAAGRGLQLLFYSVGIGQISSEVPQNLSASRPQDRQFILSSKKLLLSDSGFYLCAWSERVGDTQYFGPGTRLTVL.

The V gene is TRBV10-3, the J gene TRBJ1-4; D is unclear. Germline loops: CDR1 ENHRY, CDR2 SYGVKD. Trimming pared 4 bases from V and 3 bases from J, leaving 9 bases between. This CDR3 contains 14 residues. CDR3 loop: CAISAGPANEKLFF. As DNA, the CDR3 is TGTGCCATCAGTGCGGGCCCCGCTAATGAAAAACTGTTTTTT.

The chain employs TRBV11-1 and TRBJ2-1; D assignment may be TRBD1 or TRBD2 (5 bases each). This CDR3 has 11 amino acids. Per germline, CDR1 SGHAT and CDR2 FQDESV (reference sequence). V lost 7 bases, J lost 9 bases, and 10 bases lay in between. The CDR3 region has the DNA TGTGCCAGCACTCCTGGGGGTGAGCAGTTCTTC. Translated: CASTPGGEQFF.